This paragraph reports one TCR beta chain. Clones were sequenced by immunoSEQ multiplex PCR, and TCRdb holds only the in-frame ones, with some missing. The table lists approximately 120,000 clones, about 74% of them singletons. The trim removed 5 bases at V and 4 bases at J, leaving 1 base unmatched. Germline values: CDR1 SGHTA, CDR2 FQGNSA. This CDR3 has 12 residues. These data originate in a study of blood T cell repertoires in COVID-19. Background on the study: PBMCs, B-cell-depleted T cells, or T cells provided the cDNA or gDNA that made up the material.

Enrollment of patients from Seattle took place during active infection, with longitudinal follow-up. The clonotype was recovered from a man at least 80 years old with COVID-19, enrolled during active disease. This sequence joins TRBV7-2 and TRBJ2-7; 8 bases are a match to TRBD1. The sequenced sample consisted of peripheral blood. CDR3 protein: CASSNRGYEQYF. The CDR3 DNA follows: TGTGCCAGCAGCAACAGGGGGTACGAGCAGTACTTC.